A single T cell receptor (beta chain) is shown here with its context. Its target is not known. The data stem from a study of shared clonotypes between healthy human individuals. As for the study in general: Two women and a few men aged 18 to 49 made up the donors. The study, taken as a whole, reports: Estimated clonotype richness was generally higher in naive than memory subsets. Among non-shared clonotypes, generation probabilities were lower than among those shared by all four donors.

Profiled with immunoSEQ multiplex PCR; TCRdb holds only in-frame clones, not every one. Of 2 million to 2.5 million clones in the sample, 80% to 95% were seen once. The CDR3 spans 17 residues. Per the germline V gene, CDR1 is LGHNA and CDR2 is YSLEER. Between the trimmed V and J ends, which lost 4 bases and 1 base, there was a span of 17 bases. Sequencing input: naive CD4+ T cells from PBMCs. This sample's subset: CD45RA+ positively selected. The receptor was isolated from a man between 18 and 35 years old in good health. Some clones in this sample may be carry-over from other donors' samples. The chain carries TRBV4-3 and TRBJ1-3; D may be TRBD1 (6 bases). CDR3 coding DNA: TGCGCCAGCAGCCCGGTCTTAGGGGGGCAATCTGGAAACACCATATATTTT. Amino acids: CASSPVLGGQSGNTIYF.